The entry below gives a single T cell receptor (beta chain) sequence along with its context. Its antigen is still unknown. These data come from a study of shared clonotypes between healthy human individuals. General observations from the study: Expectations were that clonotype sharing among donors would be affected by sequencing depth.

Here immunoSEQ multiplex PCR was the method, and the copy in TCRdb shows in-frame clones only, minus some. The profile covers 1,500,000 or so clones, with roughly 97% appearing a single time and over 1% taken by the ten largest. This CDR3 has 14 amino acids. Looked up from germline, CDR1 is SGHNT and CDR2 is YYREEE (reference sequence). V lost 4 bases, J lost 2 bases, and 2 bases stayed unmatched. The clonotype originates from a man under 40 in good health. The J gene is TRBJ2-1, the V gene TRBV5-4, with TRBD1 matching over 8 bases. Material for sequencing was naive CD4+ T cells sorted from blood. Subset denoted: CD45RA+ positively selected. This CDR3 is CASSTDRAYNEQFF. CDR3 DNA sequence: TGTGCCAGCAGCACGGACAGGGCCTACAATGAGCAGTTCTTC.